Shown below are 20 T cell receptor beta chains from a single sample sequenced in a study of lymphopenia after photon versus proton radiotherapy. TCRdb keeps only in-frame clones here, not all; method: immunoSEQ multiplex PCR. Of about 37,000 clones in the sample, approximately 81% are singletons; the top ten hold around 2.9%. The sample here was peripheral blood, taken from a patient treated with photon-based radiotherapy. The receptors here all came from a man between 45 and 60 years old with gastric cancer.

CDR3 sequence reads: CASSPRLAGLSYEQYF. CDR3 nucleotide sequence: TGCGCCAGCAGCCCGCGTCTAGCGGGACTGTCCTACGAGCAGTACTTC. This rearrangement joins TRBV5-1 to TRBJ2-7; 9 nucleotides align to TRBD2. Germline V CDR1 and CDR2: SGHRS, YFSETQ. The V segment lost 4 bases and the J segment 1 base; nucleotides outside the gene matches: 9. The CDR3 sequence is 16 residues long.

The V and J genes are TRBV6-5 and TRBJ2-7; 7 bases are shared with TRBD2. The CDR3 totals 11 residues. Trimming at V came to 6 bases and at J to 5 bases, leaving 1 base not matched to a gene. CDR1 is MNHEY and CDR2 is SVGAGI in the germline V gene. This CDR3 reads CASSGLDEQYF. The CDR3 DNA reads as TGTGCCAGCAGCGGACTAGACGAGCAGTACTTC.

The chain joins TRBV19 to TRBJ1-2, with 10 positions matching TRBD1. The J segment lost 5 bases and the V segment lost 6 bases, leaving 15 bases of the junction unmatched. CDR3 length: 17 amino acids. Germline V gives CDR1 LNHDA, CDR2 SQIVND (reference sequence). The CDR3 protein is CASRTGTGEWSEYGYTF. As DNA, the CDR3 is TGTGCCAGTAGGACCGGGACAGGGGAATGGAGCGAATATGGCTACACCTTC. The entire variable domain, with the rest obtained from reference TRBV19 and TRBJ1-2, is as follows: DGGITQSPKYLFRKEGQNVTLSCEQNLNHDAMYWYRQDPGQGLRLIYYSQIVNDFQKGDIAEGYSVSREKKESFPLTVTSAQKNPTAFYLCASRTGTGEWSEYGYTFGSGTRLTVV.

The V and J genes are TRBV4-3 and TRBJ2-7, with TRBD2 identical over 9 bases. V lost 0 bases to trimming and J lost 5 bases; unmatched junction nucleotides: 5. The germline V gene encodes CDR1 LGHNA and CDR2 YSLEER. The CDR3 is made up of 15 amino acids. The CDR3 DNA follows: TGCGCCAGCAGCCAAGATTTGTTAGCGGGGGACGAGCAGTACTTC. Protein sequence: CASSQDLLAGDEQYF.

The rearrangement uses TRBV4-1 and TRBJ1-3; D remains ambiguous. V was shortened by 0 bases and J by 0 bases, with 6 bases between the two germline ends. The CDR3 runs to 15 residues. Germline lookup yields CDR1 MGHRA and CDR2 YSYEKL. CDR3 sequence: CASSQDTPSGNTIYF. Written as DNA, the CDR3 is TGCGCCAGCAGCCAAGATACACCCTCTGGAAACACCATATATTTT.

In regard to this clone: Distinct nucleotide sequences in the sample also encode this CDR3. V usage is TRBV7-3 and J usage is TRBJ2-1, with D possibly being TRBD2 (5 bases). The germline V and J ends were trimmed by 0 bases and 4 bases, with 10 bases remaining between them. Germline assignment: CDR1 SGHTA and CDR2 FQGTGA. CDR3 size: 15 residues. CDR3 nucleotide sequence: TGTGCCAGCAGCTTAACGTCTGGCGGGTACAATGAGCAGTTCTTC. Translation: CASSLTSGGYNEQFF.

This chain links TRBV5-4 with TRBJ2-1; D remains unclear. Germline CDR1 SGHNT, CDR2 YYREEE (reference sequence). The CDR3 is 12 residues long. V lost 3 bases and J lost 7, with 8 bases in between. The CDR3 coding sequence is TGTGCCAGCAGCTCTCTAGAAAATGAGCAGTTCTTC. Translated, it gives CASSSLENEQFF.

The CDR3 spells CAISEQGGANEQFF. CDR3 sequence (DNA): TGTGCCATCAGTGAGCAGGGGGGCGCGAATGAGCAGTTCTTC. This chain joins TRBV10-3 and TRBJ2-1; D is perhaps TRBD1 (7 bases). CDR3 length: 14 amino acids. V was clipped by 2 bases and J by 7 bases, with 12 bases between them. Germline CDR1 and CDR2: ENHRY and SYGVKD.

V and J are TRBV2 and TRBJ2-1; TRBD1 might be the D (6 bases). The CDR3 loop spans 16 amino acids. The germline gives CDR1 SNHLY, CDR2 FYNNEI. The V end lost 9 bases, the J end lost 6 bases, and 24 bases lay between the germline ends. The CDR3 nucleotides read TGTGCCAGTCGAGCGAGAGGCAGCCGAGGGGGCAATGAGCAGTTCTTC. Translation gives CASRARGSRGGNEQFF.

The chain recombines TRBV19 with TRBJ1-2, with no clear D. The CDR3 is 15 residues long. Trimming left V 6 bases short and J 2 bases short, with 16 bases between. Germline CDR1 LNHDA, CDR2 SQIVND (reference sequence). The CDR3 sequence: CASSITGYKNYGYTF. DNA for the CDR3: TGTGCCAGTAGCATAACGGGCTACAAGAACTATGGCTACACCTTC.

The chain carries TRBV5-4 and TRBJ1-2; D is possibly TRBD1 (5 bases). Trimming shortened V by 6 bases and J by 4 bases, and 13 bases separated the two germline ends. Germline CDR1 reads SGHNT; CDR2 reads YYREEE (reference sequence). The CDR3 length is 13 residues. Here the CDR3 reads CASTIGTRYGYTF. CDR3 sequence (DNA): TGTGCCAGCACCATAGGGACCCGCTATGGCTACACCTTC.

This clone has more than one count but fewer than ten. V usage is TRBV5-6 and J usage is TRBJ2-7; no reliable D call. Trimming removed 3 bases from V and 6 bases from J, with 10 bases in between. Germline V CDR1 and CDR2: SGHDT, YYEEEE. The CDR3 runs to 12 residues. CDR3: CASSSRLGEQYF. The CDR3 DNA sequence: TGTGCCAGCAGCTCCCGGCTGGGCGAGCAGTACTTC.

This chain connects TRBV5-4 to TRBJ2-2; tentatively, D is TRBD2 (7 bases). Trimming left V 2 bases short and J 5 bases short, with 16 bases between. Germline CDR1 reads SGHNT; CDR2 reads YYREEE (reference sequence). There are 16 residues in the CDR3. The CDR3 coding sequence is TGTGCCAGCAGCTTAGGGGGAGGGCCGGGAACCGGGGAGCTGTTTTTT. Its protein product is CASSLGGGPGTGELFF.

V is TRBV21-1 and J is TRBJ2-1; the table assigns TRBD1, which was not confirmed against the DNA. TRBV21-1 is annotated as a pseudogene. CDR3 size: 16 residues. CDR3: CASSKYRDRGRLEQFF. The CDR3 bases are TGTGCCAGCAGCAAGTACCGGGACAGGGGGCGCTTGGAGCAGTTCTTC.

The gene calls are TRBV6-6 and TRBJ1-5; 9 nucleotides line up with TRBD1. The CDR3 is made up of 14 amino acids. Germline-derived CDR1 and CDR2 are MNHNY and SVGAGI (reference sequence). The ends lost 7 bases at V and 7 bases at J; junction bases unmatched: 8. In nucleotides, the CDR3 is TGTGCCAGCAAGGACAGGGGAGGTTTGCAGCCCCAGCATTTT. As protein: CASKDRGGLQPQHF.

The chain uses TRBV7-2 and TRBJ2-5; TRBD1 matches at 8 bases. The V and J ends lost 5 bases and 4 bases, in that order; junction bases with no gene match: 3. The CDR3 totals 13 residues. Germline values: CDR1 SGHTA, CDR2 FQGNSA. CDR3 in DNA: TGTGCCAGCAGCCCCGACAGGGGAGAGACCCAGTACTTC. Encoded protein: CASSPDRGETQYF.

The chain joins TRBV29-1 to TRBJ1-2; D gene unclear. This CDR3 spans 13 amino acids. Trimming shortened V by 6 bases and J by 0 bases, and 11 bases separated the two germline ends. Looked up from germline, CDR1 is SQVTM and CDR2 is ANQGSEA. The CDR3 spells CSVQSPTNYGYTF. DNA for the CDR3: TGCAGCGTACAGTCTCCTACTAACTATGGCTACACCTTC.

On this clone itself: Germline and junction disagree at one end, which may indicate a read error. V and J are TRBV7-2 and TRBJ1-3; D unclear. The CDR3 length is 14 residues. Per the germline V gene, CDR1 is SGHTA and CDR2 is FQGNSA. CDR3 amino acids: CASILGPSGNTIYF. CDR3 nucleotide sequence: TGTGCCAGCATCTTAGGGCCCTCTGGAAACACCATATATTTT. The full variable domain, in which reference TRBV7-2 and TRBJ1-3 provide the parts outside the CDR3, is GAGVSQSPSNKVTEKGKDVELRCDPISGHTALYWYRQSLGQGLEFLIYFQGNSAPDKSGLPSDRFSAERTGGSVSTLTIQRTQQEDSAVYLCASILGPSGNTIYFGEGSWLTVV.

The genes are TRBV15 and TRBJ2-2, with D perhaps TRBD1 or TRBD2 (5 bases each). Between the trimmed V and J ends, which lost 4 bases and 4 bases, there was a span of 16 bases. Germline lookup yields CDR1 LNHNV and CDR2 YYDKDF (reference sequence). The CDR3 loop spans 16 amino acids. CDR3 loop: CATSTTRDGRTGELFF. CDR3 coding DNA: TGTGCCACCAGCACTACTCGGGACGGTCGCACCGGGGAGCTGTTTTTT.

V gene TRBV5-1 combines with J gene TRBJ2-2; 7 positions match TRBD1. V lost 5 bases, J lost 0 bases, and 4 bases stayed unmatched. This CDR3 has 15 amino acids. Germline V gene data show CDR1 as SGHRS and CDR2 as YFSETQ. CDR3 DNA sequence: TGCGCCAGCAGGCCCGGGACAGCGAACACCGGGGAGCTGTTTTTT. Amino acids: CASRPGTANTGELFF.